This is a list of T cell receptor beta chains from one sample in a study of shared clonotypes between healthy human individuals. Only in-frame clones appear in the TCRdb table, and some are missing; sequencing was by immunoSEQ multiplex PCR. The table has more than 1,200,000 clones, 97% to 99% seen once. Sequencing input: naive CD4+ T cells sorted from blood. Receptor source: a man aged 25 to 40 in good health. The CDR3 runs from the conserved cysteine through the conserved F or W. A D gene is named only where the DNA matches it firmly.

d_call v_call cdr3_aa
NA TRBV30 CAGGGIRGEKLFF
NA TRBV7-2 CASSLTDYGYTF
NA TRBV5-1 CASSLVREETQYF
NA TRBV14 CASGTGAAGANVLTF
NA TRBV25-1 CASTGAYEQYF
NA TRBV18 CASSRITGIEAFF
NA TRBV11-2 CASSYLRGDNYGYTF
TRBD2 TRBV5-1 CASSLASGSIDTQYF
NA TRBV19 CASTPAISLRLPGNEQFF
NA TRBV7-2 CASSSQGGGDGELFF
TRBD2 TRBV5-4 CASSLGQWEGTQYF
NA TRBV5-4 CASSPGQPGELFF
NA TRBV11-3 CASSPDSLSYNEQFF
TRBD1 TRBV6-6 CASSRDSIYGYTF
NA TRBV11-3 CASSLDSFTGTDTQYF
NA TRBV6-4 CASSDSAGENTEAFF
TRBD1 TRBV19 CASSILGGGFYGYTF
NA TRBV6-1 CASSEAVTYTEAFF
TRBD1 TRBV2 CASGQGPGANVLTF
NA TRBV10-2 CASGEGQMNTEAFF
NA TRBV10-1 CASSESRRQETQYF
TRBD2 TRBV27 CASSPPWLAGAYEQYF
TRBD2 TRBV6-1 CASQTLAGRTGELFF
NA TRBV7-2 CASSHRGAYRSYEQYF
NA TRBV5-1 CASSLGLLGMDEQFF
NA TRBV5-6 CASSFGGTGWDTQYF
NA TRBV30 CAWSTDWGTEAFF
NA TRBV7-2 CASSPFWGKRGYSYEQYF
NA TRBV19 CASTTPRKLGTGELFF
TRBD1 TRBV6-1 CASKGDSYNEQFF
NA TRBV5-5 CASSLEAGNQPQHF
NA TRBV7-8 CASSRSPYGSDTQYF
NA TRBV7-9 CASSPHADTEAFF
TRBD2 TRBV5-1 CASSLLAGGPINEQFF